The 7 T cell receptor beta chains below all came from one sample that was sequenced in a study of cytomegalovirus exposure and HLA in healthy donors. The PCR made use of 60 Vbeta and 13 Jbeta primers. Sequencing was performed with immunoSEQ multiplex PCR; in TCRdb, only in-frame clones are kept and a portion is missing. The repertoire holds 99,000 or so clones, with around 63% as singletons. Sequenced material: PBMCs. The receptors here all came from a man younger than 40 in good health and CMV-seronegative.

The rearrangement joins TRBV9 to TRBJ2-7; D gene uncertain. This CDR3 spans 15 amino acids. Between the trimmed V and J ends, which lost 0 bases and 3 bases, there was a span of 13 bases. CDR1 and CDR2 (germline): SGDLS, YYNGEE. CDR3 sequence reads: CASSVGDNPYYEQYF. The CDR3 nucleotides are TGTGCCAGCAGCGTAGGCGACAACCCCTACTACGAGCAGTACTTC.

This rearrangement joins TRBV29-1 to TRBJ1-1, with D possibly being TRBD1 (6 bases). This CDR3 is built from 13 residues. V was clipped by 7 bases and J by 1 base, with 13 bases between them. The V gene's germline CDR1 is SQVTM and CDR2 ANQGSEA. The CDR3 bases are TGCAGCGCCATGACAGGAACGAACACTGAAGCTTTCTTT. Translating gives CSAMTGTNTEAFF.

The V and J genes are TRBV7-8 and TRBJ1-2; TRBD1 is a possible D gene (5 bases). V was cut by 2 bases and J by 4 bases, with 8 bases left in between. Germline V gives CDR1 SGHVS, CDR2 FQNEAQ. This CDR3 comprises 13 residues. The CDR3 sequence: CASSLYDSYGYTF. CDR3 nucleotides: TGTGCCAGCAGCTTATACGACAGCTATGGCTACACCTTC.

This clone was picked up a small number of times. This rearrangement joins TRBV11-3 to TRBJ1-2; perhaps TRBD1 as D (5 bases). This CDR3 spans 14 amino acids. V gave up 5 bases and J gave up 4 bases, with 14 bases separating them. CDR1 is SGHNT and CDR2 is YENEEA in the germline V gene. In DNA form, the CDR3 reads TGTGCCAGCAGCCCGGACACGACTCGCTATGGCTACACCTTC. Amino acid sequence: CASSPDTTRYGYTF.

The chain combines TRBV27 with TRBJ1-5, with TRBD1 matching 9 bases. Germline V gene sequence: CDR1 MNHEY, CDR2 SMNVEV (reference sequence). The CDR3 is 18 amino acids. The junction had 19 bases not matched to a gene; V was cut back by 6 bases and J by 7 bases. CDR3 nucleotides: TGTGCCAGCAGCTCGCTAAGGGGGACAGGGATTTCAGAACAGCCCCAGCATTTT. It is translated as CASSSLRGTGISEQPQHF.

The gene calls are TRBV2 and TRBJ2-3, with D maybe TRBD1 (5 bases). The CDR3 covers 14 residues. Trimming shortened V by 2 bases and J by 1 base, and 7 bases separated the two germline ends. CDR1 is SNHLY and CDR2 is FYNNEI in the germline V gene. The DNA for the CDR3 is TGTGCCAGCAGTGAACAGGGCGGCACAGATACGCAGTATTTT. As protein: CASSEQGGTDTQYF. Based on the CDR3 plus reference TRBV2 and TRBJ2-3, the full variable domain is EPEVTQTPSHQVTQMGQEVILRCVPISNHLYFYWYRQILGQKVEFLVSFYNNEISEKSEIFDDQFSVERPDGSNFTLKIRSTKLEDSAMYFCASSEQGGTDTQYFGPGTRLTVL.

The chain joins TRBV11-1 to TRBJ2-3; the match to TRBD2 covers 9 bases. V dropped 3 bases and J dropped 6; count of bases not matched to a gene: 16. Per the germline V gene, CDR1 is SGHAT and CDR2 is FQDESV (reference sequence). CDR3 length: 18 amino acids. The CDR3 DNA follows: TGTGCCAGCAGCTTCGTCGGGGGACTAGCACCCAGCCCGGATACGCAGTATTTT. It encodes CASSFVGGLAPSPDTQYF. Based on the CDR3 plus reference TRBV11-1 and TRBJ2-3, the full variable domain is EAEVAQSPRYKITEKSQAVAFWCDPISGHATLYWYRQILGQGPELLVQFQDESVVDDSQLPKDRFSAERLKGVDSTLKIQPAELGDSAMYLCASSFVGGLAPSPDTQYFGPGTRLTVL.